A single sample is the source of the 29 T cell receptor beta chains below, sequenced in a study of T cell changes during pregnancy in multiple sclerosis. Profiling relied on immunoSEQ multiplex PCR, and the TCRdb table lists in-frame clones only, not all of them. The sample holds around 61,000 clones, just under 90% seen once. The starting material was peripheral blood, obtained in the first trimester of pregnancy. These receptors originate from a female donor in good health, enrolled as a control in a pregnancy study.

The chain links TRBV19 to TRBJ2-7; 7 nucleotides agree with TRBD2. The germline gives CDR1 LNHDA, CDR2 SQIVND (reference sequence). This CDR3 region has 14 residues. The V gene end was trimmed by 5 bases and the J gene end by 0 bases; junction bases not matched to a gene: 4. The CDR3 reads CASSLTSSSYEQYF. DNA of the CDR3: TGTGCCAGTAGTCTGACTAGCAGCTCCTACGAGCAGTACTTC. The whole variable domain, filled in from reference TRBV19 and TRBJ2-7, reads DGGITQSPKYLFRKEGQNVTLSCEQNLNHDAMYWYRQDPGQGLRLIYYSQIVNDFQKGDIAEGYSVSREKKESFPLTVTSAQKNPTAFYLCASSLTSSSYEQYFGPGTRLTVT.

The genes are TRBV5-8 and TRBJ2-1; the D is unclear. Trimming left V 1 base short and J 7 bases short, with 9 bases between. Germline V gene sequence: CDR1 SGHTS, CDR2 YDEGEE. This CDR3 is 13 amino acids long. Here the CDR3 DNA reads TGTGCCAGCAGCTTGAGCATCCCAAATGAGCAGTTCTTC. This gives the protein CASSLSIPNEQFF.

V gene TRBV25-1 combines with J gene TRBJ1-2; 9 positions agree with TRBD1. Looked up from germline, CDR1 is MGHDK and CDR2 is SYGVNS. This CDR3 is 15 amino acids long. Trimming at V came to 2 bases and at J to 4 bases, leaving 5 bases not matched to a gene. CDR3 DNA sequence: TGTGCCAGCAGTGAAAAACAGGGGGCATTCTATGGCTACACCTTC. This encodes CASSEKQGAFYGYTF.

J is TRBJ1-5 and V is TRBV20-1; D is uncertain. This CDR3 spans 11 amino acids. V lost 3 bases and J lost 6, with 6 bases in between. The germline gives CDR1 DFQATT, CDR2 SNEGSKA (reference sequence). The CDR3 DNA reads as TGCAGTGCTAGGGTCGGTCAGCCCCAGCATTTT. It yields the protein CSARVGQPQHF.

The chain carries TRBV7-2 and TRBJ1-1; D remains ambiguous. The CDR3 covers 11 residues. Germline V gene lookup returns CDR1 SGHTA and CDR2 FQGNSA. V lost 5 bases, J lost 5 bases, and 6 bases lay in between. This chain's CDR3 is CASSARTEAFF. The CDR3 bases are TGTGCCAGCAGCGCGAGGACTGAAGCTTTCTTT.

The CDR3 DNA follows: TGTGCCAGCATCCGGGAACCAGCCTACGAGCAGTACTTC. Its translation: CASIREPAYEQYF. This chain uses TRBV6-6 with TRBJ2-7; tentative D call: TRBD2 (5 bases). The CDR3 length is 13 residues. Germline V gives CDR1 MNHNY, CDR2 SVGAGI (reference sequence). Deletions cut 7 bases from V and 2 bases from J, with 12 bases between.

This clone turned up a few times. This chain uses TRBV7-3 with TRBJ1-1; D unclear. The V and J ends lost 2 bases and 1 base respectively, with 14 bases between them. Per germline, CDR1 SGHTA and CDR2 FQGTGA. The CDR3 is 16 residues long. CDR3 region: CASSLLSPAGNTEAFF. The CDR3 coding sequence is TGTGCCAGCAGCTTACTGAGCCCGGCGGGGAACACTGAAGCTTTCTTT.

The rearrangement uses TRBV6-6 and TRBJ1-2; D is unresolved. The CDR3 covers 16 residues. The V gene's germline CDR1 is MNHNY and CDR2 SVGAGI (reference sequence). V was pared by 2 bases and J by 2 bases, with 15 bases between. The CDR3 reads CASSYEAAQENYGYTF. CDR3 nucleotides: TGTGCCAGCAGTTACGAAGCCGCCCAGGAAAACTATGGCTACACCTTC.

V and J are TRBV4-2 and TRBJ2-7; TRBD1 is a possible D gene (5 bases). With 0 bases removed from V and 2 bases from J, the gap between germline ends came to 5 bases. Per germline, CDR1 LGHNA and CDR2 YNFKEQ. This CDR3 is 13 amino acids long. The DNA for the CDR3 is TGTGCCAGCAGCCAAGACAGGGCCTACGAGCAGTACTTC. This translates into CASSQDRAYEQYF.

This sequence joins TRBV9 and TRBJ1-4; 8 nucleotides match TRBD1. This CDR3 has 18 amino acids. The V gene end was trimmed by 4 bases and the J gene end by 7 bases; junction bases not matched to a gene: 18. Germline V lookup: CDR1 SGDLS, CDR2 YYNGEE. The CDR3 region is CASSPTDRVTIGREKLFF. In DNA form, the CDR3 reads TGTGCCAGCAGCCCAACGGACAGGGTCACTATCGGTCGTGAAAAACTGTTTTTT.

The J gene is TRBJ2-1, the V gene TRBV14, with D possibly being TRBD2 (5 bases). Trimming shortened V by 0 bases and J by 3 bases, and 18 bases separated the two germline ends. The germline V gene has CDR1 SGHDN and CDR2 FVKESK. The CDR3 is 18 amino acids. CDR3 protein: CASSQDRSEPGIYNEQFF. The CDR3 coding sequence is TGTGCCAGCAGCCAAGATCGGTCGGAACCGGGGATCTACAATGAGCAGTTCTTC.

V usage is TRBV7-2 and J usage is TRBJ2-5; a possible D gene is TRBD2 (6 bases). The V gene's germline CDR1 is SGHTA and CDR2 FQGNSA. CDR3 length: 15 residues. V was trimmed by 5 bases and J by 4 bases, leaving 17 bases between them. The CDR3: CASSPQPGRGETQYF. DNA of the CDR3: TGTGCCAGCAGCCCCCAGCCGGGGCGGGGAGAGACCCAGTACTTC.

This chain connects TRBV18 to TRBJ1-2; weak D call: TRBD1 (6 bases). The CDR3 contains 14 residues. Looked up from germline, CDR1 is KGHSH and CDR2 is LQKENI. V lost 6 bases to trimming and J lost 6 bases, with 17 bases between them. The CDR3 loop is CASSPNGGQDGYTF. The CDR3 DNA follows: TGTGCCAGCTCCCCCAACGGGGGGCAAGATGGCTACACCTTC. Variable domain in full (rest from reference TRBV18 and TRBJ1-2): NAGVMQNPRHLVRRRGQEARLRCSPMKGHSHVYWYRQLPEEGLKFMVYLQKENIIDESGMPKERFSAEFPKEGPSILRIQQVVRGDSAAYFCASSPNGGQDGYTFGSGTRLTVV.

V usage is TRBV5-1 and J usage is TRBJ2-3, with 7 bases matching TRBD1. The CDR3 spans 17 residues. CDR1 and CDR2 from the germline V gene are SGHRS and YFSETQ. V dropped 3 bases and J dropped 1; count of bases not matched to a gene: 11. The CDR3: CASSSQGQWAGTDTQYF. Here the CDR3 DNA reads TGCGCCAGCAGCTCACAGGGACAGTGGGCCGGCACAGATACGCAGTATTTT. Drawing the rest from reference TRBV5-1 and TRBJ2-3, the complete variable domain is KAGVTQTPRYLIKTRGQQVTLSCSPISGHRSVSWYQQTPGQGLQFLFEYFSETQRNKGNFPGRFSGRQFSNSRSEMNVSTLELGDSALYLCASSSQGQWAGTDTQYFGPGTRLTVL.

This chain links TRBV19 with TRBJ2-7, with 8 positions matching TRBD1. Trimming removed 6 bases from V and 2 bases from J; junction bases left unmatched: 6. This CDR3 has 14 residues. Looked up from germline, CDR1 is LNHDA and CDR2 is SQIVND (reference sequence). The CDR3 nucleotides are TGTGCCAGTAGGCAGGACAGGGTAGCCTACGAGCAGTACTTC. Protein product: CASRQDRVAYEQYF. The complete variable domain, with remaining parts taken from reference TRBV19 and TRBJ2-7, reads DGGITQSPKYLFRKEGQNVTLSCEQNLNHDAMYWYRQDPGQGLRLIYYSQIVNDFQKGDIAEGYSVSREKKESFPLTVTSAQKNPTAFYLCASRQDRVAYEQYFGPGTRLTVT.

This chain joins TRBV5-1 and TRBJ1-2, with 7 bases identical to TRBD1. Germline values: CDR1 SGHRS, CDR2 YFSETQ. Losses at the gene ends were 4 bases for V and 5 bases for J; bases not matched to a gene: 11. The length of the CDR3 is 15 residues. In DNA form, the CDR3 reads TGCGCCAGCAGCCCGGACGCCAGGGGGGTGTATGGCTACACCTTC. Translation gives CASSPDARGVYGYTF.

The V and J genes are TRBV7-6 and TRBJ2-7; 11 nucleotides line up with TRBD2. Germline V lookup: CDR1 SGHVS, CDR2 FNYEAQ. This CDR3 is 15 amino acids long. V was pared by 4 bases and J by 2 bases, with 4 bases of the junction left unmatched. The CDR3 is CASSSPSGGTYEQYF. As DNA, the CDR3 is TGTGCCAGCAGCTCTCCTAGCGGGGGGACCTACGAGCAGTACTTC.

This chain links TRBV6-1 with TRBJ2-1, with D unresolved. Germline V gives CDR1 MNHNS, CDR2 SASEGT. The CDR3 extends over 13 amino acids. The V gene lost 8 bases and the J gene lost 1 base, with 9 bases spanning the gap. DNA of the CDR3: TGTGCCAGCTTGAAAGCTTCCTACAATGAGCAGTTCTTC. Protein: CASLKASYNEQFF.

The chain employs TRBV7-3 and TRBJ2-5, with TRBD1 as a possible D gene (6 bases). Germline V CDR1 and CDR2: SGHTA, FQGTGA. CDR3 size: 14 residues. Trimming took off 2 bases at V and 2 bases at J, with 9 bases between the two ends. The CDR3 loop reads CASSLLGAQETQYF. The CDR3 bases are TGTGCCAGCAGCTTACTGGGGGCACAAGAGACCCAGTACTTC.

The CDR3 bases are TGTGCCAGCAGTGAAGGGGTTGGCGGGGGGAACACAGATACGCAGTATTTT. Translated: CASSEGVGGGNTDTQYF. V is TRBV2 and J is TRBJ2-3; TRBD2 matches 8 bases. This CDR3 has 17 residues. The germline V gene has CDR1 SNHLY and CDR2 FYNNEI. V dropped 1 base and J dropped 2; count of bases not matched to a gene: 8.

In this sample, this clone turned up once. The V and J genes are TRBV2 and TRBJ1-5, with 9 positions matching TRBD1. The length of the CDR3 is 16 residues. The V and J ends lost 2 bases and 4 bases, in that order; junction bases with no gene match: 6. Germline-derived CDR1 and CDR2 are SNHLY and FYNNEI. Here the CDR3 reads CASSESGTGLNQPQHF. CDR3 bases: TGTGCCAGCAGTGAATCGGGGACAGGGTTAAATCAGCCCCAGCATTTT. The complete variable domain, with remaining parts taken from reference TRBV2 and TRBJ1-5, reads EPEVTQTPSHQVTQMGQEVILRCVPISNHLYFYWYRQILGQKVEFLVSFYNNEISEKSEIFDDQFSVERPDGSNFTLKIRSTKLEDSAMYFCASSESGTGLNQPQHFGDGTRLSIL.

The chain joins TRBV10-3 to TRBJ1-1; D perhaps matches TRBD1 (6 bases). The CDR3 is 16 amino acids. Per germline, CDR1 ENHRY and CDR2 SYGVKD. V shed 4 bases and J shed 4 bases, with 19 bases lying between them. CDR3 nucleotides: TGTGCCATCAGTGCCGCTCCGGGACACTATAGCACTGAAGCTTTCTTT. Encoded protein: CAISAAPGHYSTEAFF.

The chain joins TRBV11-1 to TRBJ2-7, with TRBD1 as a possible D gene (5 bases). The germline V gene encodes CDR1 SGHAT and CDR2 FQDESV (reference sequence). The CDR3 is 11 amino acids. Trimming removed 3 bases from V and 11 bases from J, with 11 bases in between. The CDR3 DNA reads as TGTGCCAGCAGCTTTTCAGGGTTGGAGTACTTC. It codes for CASSFSGLEYF.

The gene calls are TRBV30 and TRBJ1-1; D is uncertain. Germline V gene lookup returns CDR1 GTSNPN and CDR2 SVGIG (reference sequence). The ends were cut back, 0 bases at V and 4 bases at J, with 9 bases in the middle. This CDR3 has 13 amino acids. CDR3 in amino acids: CAWSVTGGTEAFF. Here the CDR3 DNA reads TGTGCCTGGAGTGTGACTGGAGGCACTGAAGCTTTCTTT.

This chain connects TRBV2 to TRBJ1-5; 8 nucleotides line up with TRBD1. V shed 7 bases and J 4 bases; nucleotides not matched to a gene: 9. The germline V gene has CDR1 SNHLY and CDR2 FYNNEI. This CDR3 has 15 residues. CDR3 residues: CASTQTGVSNQPQHF. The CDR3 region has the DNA TGTGCCAGCACCCAGACAGGGGTTAGTAATCAGCCCCAGCATTTT.

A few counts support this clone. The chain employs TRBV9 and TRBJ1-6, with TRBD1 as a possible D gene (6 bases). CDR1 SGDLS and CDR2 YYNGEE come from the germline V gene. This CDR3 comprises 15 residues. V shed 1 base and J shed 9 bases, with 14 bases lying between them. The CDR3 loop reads CASSVRGRGGSPLHF. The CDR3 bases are TGTGCCAGCAGCGTACGTGGTAGGGGGGGTTCACCCCTCCACTTT.

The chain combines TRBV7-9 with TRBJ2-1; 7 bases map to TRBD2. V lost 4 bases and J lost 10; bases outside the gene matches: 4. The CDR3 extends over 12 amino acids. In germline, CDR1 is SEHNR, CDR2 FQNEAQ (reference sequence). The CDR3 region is CASSSQTSEQFF. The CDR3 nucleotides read TGTGCCAGCAGCTCCCAGACTAGCGAGCAGTTCTTC.

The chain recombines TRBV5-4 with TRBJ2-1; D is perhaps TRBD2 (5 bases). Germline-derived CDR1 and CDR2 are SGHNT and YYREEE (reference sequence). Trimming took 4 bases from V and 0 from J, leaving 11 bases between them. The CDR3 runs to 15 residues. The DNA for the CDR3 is TGTGCCAGCAGCCCCGGGGAGCCCTCCTACAATGAGCAGTTCTTC. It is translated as CASSPGEPSYNEQFF.

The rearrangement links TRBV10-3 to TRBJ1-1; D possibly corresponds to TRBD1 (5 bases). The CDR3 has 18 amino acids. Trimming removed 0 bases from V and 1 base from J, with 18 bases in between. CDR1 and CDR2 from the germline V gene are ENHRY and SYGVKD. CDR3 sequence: CAISESDRSRKPNTEAFF. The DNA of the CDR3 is TGTGCCATCAGTGAGTCTGACAGATCAAGAAAGCCGAACACTGAAGCTTTCTTT.